The 25 T cell receptor beta chains below all came from one sample that was sequenced in a study of T cells after yellow fever vaccination. TCRdb used MiXCR to reprocess the 5' RACE reads, holding one entry per CDR3 protein. The sample has 200,000 to 300,000 distinct CDR3 sequences; 6.5% to 7.5% are singletons. The sample in question was CD4+ T cells sorted from PBMCs, obtained on the day of the yellow fever booster vaccination. The receptor source for this set is a man aged 25-40 years who received the YFV17D yellow fever vaccine.

The V and J genes are TRBV20-1 and TRBJ2-3; 11 bases agree with TRBD2. V lost 4 bases, J lost 0 bases, and 3 bases stayed unmatched. From germline, CDR1 is DFQATT and CDR2 SNEGSKA (reference sequence). This CDR3 spans 15 amino acids. The DNA of the CDR3 is TGCAGTGCTACGCGACTAGCGGGAAGCACAGATACGCAGTATTTT. This codes for CSATRLAGSTDTQYF.

This chain links TRBV7-9 with TRBJ1-4; D uncertain. CDR1 SEHNR and CDR2 FQNEAQ come from the germline V gene (reference sequence). Between the trimmed V and J ends, which lost 0 bases and 1 base, there was a span of 6 bases. This CDR3 is built from 15 residues. DNA for the CDR3: TGTGCCAGCAGCTTAGCGGTGAAAACTAATGAAAAACTGTTTTTT. This translates into CASSLAVKTNEKLFF.

Points on this clonotype: A much bigger clone sits one base away, suggesting this may be a read error. J is TRBJ2-5 and V is TRBV3-1, with 15 bases aligning to TRBD2. The germline V gene encodes CDR1 LGHDT and CDR2 YNNKEL (reference sequence). The V segment lost 5 bases and the J segment 8 bases; nucleotides outside the gene matches: 24. CDR3 length: 21 residues. CDR3 region: CASSKTIGTSGRPSLAETQYF. CDR3 DNA sequence: TGTGCCAGCAGCAAGACCATTGGGACTAGCGGGAGGCCCTCTCTGGCCGAAACCCAGTACTTC.

This clonotype was counted only a few times. The CDR3: CASSLDRDRGVGSYEQYF. Written as DNA, the CDR3 is TGTGCCAGCAGCTTAGACCGGGACAGGGGGGTAGGATCCTACGAGCAGTACTTC. The chain uses TRBV11-1 and TRBJ2-7, with TRBD1 matching over 11 bases. J lost 1 base, V lost 1 base, and 9 bases had no gene match. There are 18 residues in the CDR3. The germline gives CDR1 SGHAT, CDR2 FQDESV (reference sequence).

This clonotype was seen a handful of times. As DNA, the CDR3 is TGCGCCAGCAGCTTGGCTCGGGGTCCCGGCTCCTACGAGCAGTACTTC. Translation: CASSLARGPGSYEQYF. This chain uses TRBV5-1 with TRBJ2-7; perhaps TRBD2 as D (5 bases). The CDR3 covers 16 residues. In germline, CDR1 is SGHRS, CDR2 YFSETQ. V lost 0 bases to trimming and J lost 0 bases, with 13 bases between them.

This clonotype was counted between two and nine times. The rearrangement uses TRBV19 and TRBJ2-1; no clear D. Trimming left V 5 bases short and J 7 bases short, with 9 bases between. The CDR3 is 12 residues long. CDR1 and CDR2 from the germline V gene are LNHDA and SQIVND (reference sequence). This CDR3 is CASSSPGNEQFF. DNA for the CDR3: TGTGCCAGTAGTTCCCCCGGGAATGAGCAGTTCTTC.

The table lists this clonotype with a few counts. The chain has TRBV7-9 and TRBJ2-5; no firm D call. Per germline, CDR1 SEHNR and CDR2 FQNEAQ (reference sequence). There are 13 residues in the CDR3. V lost 1 base to trimming and J lost 5 bases, with 8 bases between them. The CDR3 here is CASSLDSSETQYF. The DNA of the CDR3 is TGTGCCAGCAGCTTAGACTCCTCGGAGACCCAGTACTTC.

V gene TRBV6-1 combines with J gene TRBJ1-1; D perhaps matches TRBD1 (6 bases). Trimming removed 5 bases from V and 5 bases from J, with 18 bases in between. Germline CDR1 MNHNS, CDR2 SASEGT. The CDR3 has 15 residues. CDR3 nucleotide sequence: TGTGCCAGCAGTCCCAGGAAGGGGGGATGGACTGAAGCTTTCTTT. This codes for CASSPRKGGWTEAFF.

This clonotype was found many times. This chain connects TRBV12-3 or TRBV12-4 to TRBJ2-5; D ambiguous. This CDR3 comprises 14 residues. Trimming took 3 bases from V and 2 from J, leaving 10 bases between them. The CDR3 DNA reads as TGTGCCAGCAGTTTGGCGGCCAAACAAGAGACCCAGTACTTC. Translated, it gives CASSLAAKQETQYF.

In its sample, this clonotype was seen a few times. The rearrangement uses TRBV20-1 and TRBJ2-3; the match to TRBD2 covers 11 bases. CDR3 length: 16 residues. V shed 2 bases, J shed 5 bases, and the junction held 9 bases outside the gene matches. CDR1 is DFQATT, CDR2 SNEGSKA, per germline (reference sequence). CDR3 amino acids: CSARPSGTSGRDTQYF. Here the CDR3 DNA reads TGCAGTGCTAGACCATCCGGGACTAGCGGCAGAGATACGCAGTATTTT.

The chain carries TRBV6-2 or TRBV6-3 and TRBJ1-4; D unresolved. From germline, CDR1 is MNHEY and CDR2 SVGEGT. Between the trimmed V and J ends, which lost 7 bases and 6 bases, there was a span of 15 bases. CDR3 length: 14 residues. CDR3 coding DNA: TGTGCCAGCAATTCGGACGGTTGGTATGAAAAACTGTTTTTT. Translated: CASNSDGWYEKLFF.

The rearrangement uses TRBV4-3 and TRBJ2-1; TRBD2 matches at 10 bases. The CDR3 contains 17 residues. Per the germline V gene, CDR1 is LGHNA and CDR2 is YSLEER. V was clipped by 1 base and J by 8 bases; unmatched bases: 11. Here the CDR3 reads CASSQGVASSGSYEQFF. As DNA, the CDR3 is TGCGCCAGCAGCCAAGGCGTCGCGTCTAGCGGGAGCTATGAGCAGTTCTTC.

This clonotype was counted between two and nine times. The rearrangement links TRBV14 to TRBJ2-2; no firm D call. V lost 4 bases and J lost 5, with 11 bases in between. Germline V gives CDR1 SGHDN, CDR2 FVKESK. The CDR3 loop spans 14 amino acids. The CDR3 region has the DNA TGTGCCAGCAGCCCGTCCCCGCCTACCGGGGAGCTGTTTTTT. This translates into CASSPSPPTGELFF.

The V and J genes are TRBV6-2 or TRBV6-3 and TRBJ2-2; maybe TRBD1 (6 bases). Germline assignment: CDR1 MNHEY and CDR2 SVGEGT. The germline V and J ends were trimmed by 2 bases and 2 bases, with 12 bases remaining between them. CDR3 length: 16 amino acids. CDR3 sequence reads: CASSYLGQINTGELFF. In DNA form, the CDR3 reads TGTGCCAGCAGTTACCTTGGACAGATTAACACCGGGGAGCTGTTTTTT.

The chain joins TRBV20-1 to TRBJ2-7, with a weak D call TRBD2 (5 bases). Germline CDR1 and CDR2: DFQATT and SNEGSKA (reference sequence). CDR3 length equals 14 residues. The ends were cut back, 0 bases at V and 2 bases at J, with 11 bases in the middle. This CDR3 is CSARDRRTAYEQYF. For the CDR3, the DNA is TGCAGTGCTAGAGATCGACGGACTGCCTACGAGCAGTACTTC.

This clonotype was observed a few times. The chain has TRBV18 and TRBJ2-5, with 10 nucleotides matching TRBD2. With 4 bases clipped from V and 2 bases from J, the junction kept 7 bases outside the gene matches. This CDR3 is 16 amino acids long. Per germline, CDR1 KGHSH and CDR2 LQKENI. The CDR3 loop is CASSHSSGSVQETQYF. The CDR3 DNA reads TGTGCCAGCTCACATTCTAGCGGGAGCGTTCAAGAGACCCAGTACTTC.

This clonotype was found many times. The chain employs TRBV7-3 and TRBJ2-3; 7 nucleotides align to TRBD2. The J segment lost 4 bases and the V segment lost 1 base, leaving 5 bases of the junction unmatched. The germline CDR1 and CDR2 sequences are SGHTA and FQGTGA. This CDR3 is built from 15 residues. CDR3: CASSLNREEPDTQYF. The CDR3 region has the DNA TGTGCCAGCAGCTTAAACCGGGAGGAGCCAGATACGCAGTATTTT.

This clonotype was detected many times. The chain employs TRBV24-1 and TRBJ2-3; D gene unclear. V lost 0 bases, J lost 8 bases, and 8 bases lay in between. The CDR3 sequence is 13 residues long. Per the germline V gene, CDR1 is KGHDR and CDR2 is SFDVKD. CDR3 bases: TGTGCCACCAGTGATTTGTGGCGGACTACGCAGTATTTT. This gives the protein CATSDLWRTTQYF.

This clonotype was counted many times. The rearrangement links TRBV4-3 to TRBJ2-5; D might be TRBD2 (6 bases). From germline, CDR1 is LGHNA and CDR2 YSLEER. The V end was cut by 0 bases, the J end by 2 bases, with 16 bases between. CDR3 length: 17 amino acids. This CDR3 is CASSQDPTVRGQETQYF. In DNA form, the CDR3 reads TGCGCCAGCAGCCAAGATCCGACAGTCCGGGGGCAAGAGACCCAGTACTTC.

In this sample, this clonotype turned up a few times. This rearrangement joins TRBV23-1 to TRBJ1-4, with D uncertain. TRBV23-1 is an open reading frame, and its role is uncertain. V lost 5 bases, J lost 3 bases, and 10 bases lay in between. There are 14 residues in the CDR3. As DNA, the CDR3 is TGCGCCAGCAGTGCACATGGGGCTAATGAAAAACTGTTTTTT. The encoded protein is CASSAHGANEKLFF.

The sample holds many counts of this clonotype. V gene TRBV7-2 combines with J gene TRBJ2-5; a possible D gene is TRBD2 (5 bases). Germline V gives CDR1 SGHTA, CDR2 FQGNSA. The CDR3 spans 15 residues. Trimming removed 3 bases at V and 4 bases at J, with 15 bases between. This chain's CDR3 is CASSLSAAGPETQYF. In DNA form, the CDR3 reads TGTGCCAGCAGCTTGAGCGCCGCGGGCCCAGAGACCCAGTACTTC.

Many counts were recorded for this clonotype. The chain combines TRBV6-1 with TRBJ2-5; D possibly corresponds to TRBD1 (6 bases). Between the trimmed V and J ends, which lost 6 bases and 5 bases, there was a span of 16 bases. This CDR3 contains 14 residues. Germline values: CDR1 MNHNS, CDR2 SASEGT. The CDR3 sequence: CASSIALRGETQYF. The DNA of the CDR3 is TGTGCCAGCAGCATCGCCCTAAGGGGGGAGACCCAGTACTTC.

The genes are TRBV7-2 and TRBJ1-6; TRBD1 matches at 9 bases. The V gene's germline CDR1 is SGHTA and CDR2 FQGNSA. This CDR3 is 15 amino acids long. The V gene end was trimmed by 5 bases and the J gene end by 10 bases; junction bases not matched to a gene: 9. CDR3 nucleotide sequence: TGTGCCAGCAGCCCACGACAGGGGGTTCGATCACCCCTCCACTTT. This encodes CASSPRQGVRSPLHF. The complete variable domain, with remaining parts taken from reference TRBV7-2 and TRBJ1-6, reads GAGVSQSPSNKVTEKGKDVELRCDPISGHTALYWYRQSLGQGLEFLIYFQGNSAPDKSGLPSDRFSAERTGGSVSTLTIQRTQQEDSAVYLCASSPRQGVRSPLHFGNGTRLTVT.

This clonotype occurred a few times. The chain has TRBV7-2 and TRBJ2-2; D is uncertain. This CDR3 contains 13 residues. The V gene's germline CDR1 is SGHTA and CDR2 FQGNSA. Trimming took off 0 bases at V and 4 bases at J, with 3 bases between the two ends. CDR3 sequence (DNA): TGTGCCAGCAGCTTAGCGCTCACCGGGGAGCTGTTTTTT. Protein: CASSLALTGELFF.

V is TRBV7-2 and J is TRBJ2-1; 8 bases line up with TRBD2. The V gene's germline CDR1 is SGHTA and CDR2 FQGNSA. This CDR3 comprises 16 residues. J lost 6 bases, V lost 5 bases, and 12 bases had no gene match. The CDR3 region is CASSLTGGLGSNEQFF. The CDR3 region has the DNA TGTGCCAGCAGCCTTACGGGGGGACTAGGAAGCAATGAGCAGTTCTTC.